The 12 T cell receptor beta chains given below trace back to one sample, sequenced in a study of cytomegalovirus exposure and HLA in healthy donors. PCR employed 60 Vbeta and 13 Jbeta primers. Generated by immunoSEQ multiplex PCR, the TCRdb table keeps only in-frame clones and is missing some. Its table records about 150,000 clones. The sample taken for sequencing was PBMCs. The receptors come from a woman in her 50s in good health and CMV-seronegative.

The CDR3 sequence is CASSLSGQGINEQYF. CDR3 nucleotide sequence: TGCGCCAGCAGCTTGTCGGGACAGGGGATAAACGAGCAGTACTTC. The chain combines TRBV5-1 with TRBJ2-7, with 10 nucleotides matching TRBD1. CDR3 length equals 15 residues. Germline V gene sequence: CDR1 SGHRS, CDR2 YFSETQ. The trim removed 1 base at V and 5 bases at J, leaving 6 bases unmatched.

V usage is TRBV5-1 and J usage is TRBJ2-3, with 8 bases aligning to TRBD1. Germline CDR1 SGHRS, CDR2 YFSETQ. The CDR3 has 16 residues. J lost 2 bases, V lost 2 bases, and 7 bases had no gene match. CDR3: CASSFRSGGVTDTQYF. The CDR3 coding sequence is TGCGCCAGCAGCTTCAGGTCAGGGGGCGTCACAGATACGCAGTATTTT.

The chain combines TRBV6-1 with TRBJ2-1, with D possibly being TRBD1 (6 bases). This CDR3 spans 15 amino acids. V dropped 4 bases and J dropped 6 bases, with 16 bases sitting between them. The V gene's germline CDR1 is MNHNS and CDR2 SASEGT. The CDR3 nucleotides read TGTGCCAGCAGTGTTGAAAGACGCAGGGGCAATGAGCAGTTCTTC. Translation gives CASSVERRRGNEQFF.

The gene calls are TRBV9 and TRBJ1-5; tentative D call: TRBD1 (6 bases). The CDR3 is 16 amino acids. V lost 4 bases and J 3 bases, leaving 17 bases between the germline ends. Germline V gene sequence: CDR1 SGDLS, CDR2 YYNGEE. The CDR3 region has the DNA TGTGCCAGCAGCCCTCAAGCAGGGGAGACCAATCAGCCCCAGCATTTT. Protein sequence: CASSPQAGETNQPQHF.

The rearrangement links TRBV5-5 to TRBJ2-7; 11 bases line up with TRBD2. The CDR3 runs to 15 residues. Trimming removed 0 bases from V and 2 bases from J; junction bases left unmatched: 1. CDR1 is SGHKS and CDR2 is YYEKEE in the germline V gene (reference sequence). The CDR3: CASSLASGGTYEQYF. CDR3 DNA: TGTGCCAGCAGCTTGGCTAGCGGGGGGACCTACGAGCAGTACTTC.

V and J are TRBV9 and TRBJ1-1, with 8 bases fitting TRBD1. With 4 bases clipped from V and 4 bases from J, the junction kept 3 bases outside the gene matches. Germline V CDR1 and CDR2: SGDLS, YYNGEE. The CDR3 length is 13 residues. This CDR3 reads CASSTGQGTEAFF. In nucleotides, the CDR3 is TGTGCCAGCAGCACCGGACAGGGCACTGAAGCTTTCTTT. Variable domain in full (rest from reference TRBV9 and TRBJ1-1): DSGVTQTPKHLITATGQRVTLRCSPRSGDLSVYWYQQSLDQGLQFLIQYYNGEERAKGNILERFSAQQFPDLHSELNLSSLELGDSALYFCASSTGQGTEAFFGQGTRLTVV.

The rearrangement links TRBV7-9 to TRBJ1-1, with D perhaps matching TRBD1 (5 bases). This CDR3 comprises 15 residues. Trimming pared 1 base from V and 6 bases from J, leaving 15 bases between. Per the germline V gene, CDR1 is SEHNR and CDR2 is FQNEAQ (reference sequence). CDR3 sequence: CASSLVGLFSAEAFF. CDR3 coding DNA: TGTGCCAGCAGCTTAGTGGGACTCTTCTCCGCTGAAGCTTTCTTT.

This chain uses TRBV30 with TRBJ1-2; D unclear. The ends were cut back, 2 bases at V and 2 bases at J, with 6 bases in the middle. CDR1 and CDR2 (germline): GTSNPN, SVGIG (reference sequence). The CDR3 loop spans 12 amino acids. Here the CDR3 reads CAWSRVNYGYTF. CDR3 nucleotides: TGTGCCTGGAGTCGCGTGAACTATGGCTACACCTTC. The full variable domain, rest sourced from reference TRBV30 and TRBJ1-2, is SQTIHQWPATLVQPVGSPLSLECTVEGTSNPNLYWYRQAAGRGLQLLFYSVGIGQISSEVPQNLSASRPQDRQFILSSKKLLLSDSGFYLCAWSRVNYGYTFGSGTRLTVV.

V usage is TRBV27 and J usage is TRBJ2-3; 14 nucleotides agree with TRBD2. Germline assignment: CDR1 MNHEY and CDR2 SMNVEV (reference sequence). The junction had 7 bases not matched to a gene; V was cut back by 3 bases and J by 2 bases. The CDR3 runs 18 residues. CDR3 coding DNA: TGTGCCAGCAGTTTTCGCCCGACTAGCGGGAGGGCCACAGATACGCAGTATTTT. Amino acid sequence: CASSFRPTSGRATDTQYF.

The V gene is TRBV11-2, the J gene TRBJ1-6, with D perhaps TRBD1 (6 bases). The CDR3 has 16 amino acids. Germline CDR1 is SGHAT and CDR2 is FQNNGV. V lost 1 base and J lost 7, with 14 bases in between. This chain's CDR3 is CASSLGSDRKNSPLHF. In DNA form, the CDR3 reads TGTGCCAGCAGCTTAGGGTCCGACAGGAAAAATTCACCCCTCCACTTT. The full variable domain, rest sourced from reference TRBV11-2 and TRBJ1-6, is EAGVAQSPRYKIIEKRQSVAFWCNPISGHATLYWYQQILGQGPKLLIQFQNNGVVDDSQLPKDRFSAERLKGVDSTLKIQPAKLEDSAVYLCASSLGSDRKNSPLHFGNGTRLTVT.

The genes are TRBV7-3 and TRBJ2-1; 7 nucleotides match TRBD2. CDR1 is SGHTA and CDR2 is FQGTGA in the germline V gene. This CDR3 has 15 amino acids. The junction had 6 bases not matched to a gene; V was cut back by 1 base and J by 6 bases. The CDR3 DNA sequence: TGTGCCAGCAGCTTAAACCTAGCGGCGGGCAATGAGCAGTTCTTC. Encoded protein: CASSLNLAAGNEQFF.

The rearrangement links TRBV6-5 to TRBJ1-4, with no clear D. CDR3 size: 12 residues. V was pared by 5 bases and J by 6 bases, with 7 bases between. Germline lookup yields CDR1 MNHEY and CDR2 SVGAGI. As DNA, the CDR3 is TGTGCCAGCAGTACTACGGATGAAAAACTGTTTTTT. Translation: CASSTTDEKLFF.